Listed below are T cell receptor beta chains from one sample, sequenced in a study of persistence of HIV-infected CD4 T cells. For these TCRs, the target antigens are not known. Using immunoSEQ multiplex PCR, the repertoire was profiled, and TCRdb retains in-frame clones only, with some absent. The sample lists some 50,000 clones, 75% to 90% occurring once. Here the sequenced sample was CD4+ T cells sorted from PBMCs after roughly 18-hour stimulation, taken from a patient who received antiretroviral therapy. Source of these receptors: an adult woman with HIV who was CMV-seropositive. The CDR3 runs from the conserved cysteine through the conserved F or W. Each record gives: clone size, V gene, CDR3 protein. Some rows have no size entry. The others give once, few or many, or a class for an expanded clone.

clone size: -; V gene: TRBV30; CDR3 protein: CAWRGPSFGYTF
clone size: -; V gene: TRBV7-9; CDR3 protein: CASSLSSGNTIYF
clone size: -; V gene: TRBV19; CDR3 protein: CASSISNTDTLGTF
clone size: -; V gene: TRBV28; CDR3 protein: CASSPQRYGYTF
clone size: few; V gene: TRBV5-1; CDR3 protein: CASSYDSYYGYTF
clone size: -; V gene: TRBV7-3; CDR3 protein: CASSLAPSYGYTF
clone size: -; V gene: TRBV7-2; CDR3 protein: CASSGMARGGSEKLFF
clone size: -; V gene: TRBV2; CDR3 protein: CASSDGTGLFGEKLFF
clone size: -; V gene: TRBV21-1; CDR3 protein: CASYGGEASYEQYF
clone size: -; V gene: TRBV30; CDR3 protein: CAWRVVQGGTGELFF
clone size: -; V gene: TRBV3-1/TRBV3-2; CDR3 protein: CASTSSGPITDTQYF